The 12 T cell receptor beta chains given below trace back to one sample, sequenced in a study of T cells in Graves' hyperthyroidism and ophthalmopathy. What was amplified from RNA transcripts were TCR beta CDR3 regions. The HTBI primer set served for first-round RT-PCR of the TCR CDR3. TCRdb fed the multiplex PCR reads into MiXCR, producing one record per CDR3 protein. The sample shows about 740,000 distinct CDR3 sequences, about 15% of them seen only once. Specimen: blood. These receptors were taken from a woman aged 18 to 35 with Graves' hyperthyroidism.

This clonotype has more than one count but fewer than ten. The V call is TRBV2, the J call TRBJ1-5; D perhaps matches TRBD1 (6 bases). The CDR3 runs 12 residues. Trimming left V 7 bases short and J 7 bases short, with 11 bases between. The germline V gene encodes CDR1 SNHLY and CDR2 FYNNEI. CDR3 region: CASTVGGQPQHF. CDR3 DNA: TGTGCCAGCACGGTAGGGGGACAGCCCCAGCATTTT.

This clonotype was recorded at least ten times. The chain joins TRBV4-1 to TRBJ1-1; tentative D call: TRBD1 (5 bases). The CDR3 runs 19 residues. Germline-derived CDR1 and CDR2 are MGHRA and YSYEKL. V lost 1 base, J lost 0 bases, and 21 bases lay in between. In DNA, the CDR3 is TGCGCCAGCAGCCAAGGGTTGGCAGGGTCAATGAGTGTGAACACTGAAGCTTTCTTT. Its protein is CASSQGLAGSMSVNTEAFF.

This sequence joins TRBV6-1 and TRBJ2-2; a possible D gene is TRBD2 (5 bases). CDR3 length: 15 amino acids. With 5 bases removed from V and 5 bases from J, the gap between germline ends came to 15 bases. From germline, CDR1 is MNHNS and CDR2 SASEGT. CDR3 amino acids: CASSRFVRRTGELFF. Written as DNA, the CDR3 is TGTGCCAGCAGTAGATTCGTCCGGAGGACCGGGGAGCTGTTTTTT.

This clonotype was counted ten times or more. This chain uses TRBV7-9 with TRBJ2-3, with D maybe TRBD2 (6 bases). CDR3 length: 15 amino acids. Looked up from germline, CDR1 is SEHNR and CDR2 is FQNEAQ (reference sequence). Trimming left V 7 bases short and J 3 bases short, with 17 bases between. CDR3 in amino acids: CASKMEGGKTDTQYF. CDR3 sequence (DNA): TGTGCCAGCAAAATGGAAGGCGGGAAGACAGATACGCAGTATTTT.

The V gene is TRBV29-1, the J gene TRBJ1-5; no reliable D call. Trimming removed 6 bases at V and 2 bases at J, with 17 bases between. The CDR3 covers 15 residues. The germline V gene encodes CDR1 SQVTM and CDR2 ANQGSEA. CDR3 in amino acids: CSVTGGEFGNQPQHF. Here the CDR3 DNA reads TGCAGCGTGACCGGCGGAGAATTCGGCAATCAGCCCCAGCATTTT.

The table lists this clonotype with a few counts. This chain connects TRBV28 to TRBJ1-1, with a tentative D call TRBD1 (5 bases). Germline assignment: CDR1 MDHEN and CDR2 SYDVKM. V lost 9 bases, J lost 2 bases, and 13 bases lay in between. This CDR3 contains 13 residues. The CDR3 DNA sequence: TGTGCCAGTCTTTTCAGGGTAAACACTGAAGCTTTCTTT. Protein sequence: CASLFRVNTEAFF.

The chain links TRBV13 to TRBJ2-5; TRBD2 agrees at 8 bases. Germline V gene data show CDR1 as PRHDT and CDR2 as FYEKMQ (reference sequence). The CDR3 has 13 amino acids. The ends lost 5 bases at V and 5 bases at J; junction bases unmatched: 4. In DNA form, the CDR3 reads TGTGCCAGCAGCCGAAGCGGGAGCGAGACCCAGTACTTC. This sequence encodes CASSRSGSETQYF.

The CDR3 DNA reads as TGTGCCAGCAGCTTATACAGCGTTCCCGCGGGGGAGCAGTTCTTC. Residues: CASSLYSVPAGEQFF. This chain links TRBV13 with TRBJ2-1; D might be TRBD2 (6 bases). CDR1 and CDR2 (germline): PRHDT, FYEKMQ (reference sequence). V lost 2 bases and J lost 10, with 18 bases in between. The CDR3 has 15 residues.

This clonotype was counted at least ten times. J is TRBJ2-7 and V is TRBV18; D uncertain. Germline V gives CDR1 KGHSH, CDR2 LQKENI. Trimming shortened V by 2 bases and J by 6 bases, and 14 bases separated the two germline ends. This CDR3 spans 14 amino acids. The CDR3 DNA follows: TGTGCCAGCTCACCAAATCTCAGCACCTCCGAGCAGTACTTC. Protein sequence: CASSPNLSTSEQYF.

The chain recombines TRBV7-9 with TRBJ1-2; D may be TRBD1 (5 bases). V lost 1 base, J lost 3 bases, and 9 bases lay in between. Germline V gene sequence: CDR1 SEHNR, CDR2 FQNEAQ (reference sequence). The CDR3 loop spans 14 amino acids. CDR3 nucleotides: TGTGCCAGCAGCTTAGTCACGGGGGACTATGGCTACACCTTC. Its protein product is CASSLVTGDYGYTF.

This clonotype has a handful of counts. This chain uses TRBV29-1 with TRBJ2-4; perhaps D is TRBD1 or TRBD2 (5 bases each). The CDR3 extends over 12 amino acids. The germline V gene encodes CDR1 SQVTM and CDR2 ANQGSEA. The V end lost 7 bases, the J end lost 5 bases, and 12 bases lay between the germline ends. The CDR3, as DNA: TGCAGCGCCGTTTGGGACCAAAACATTCAGTACTTC. Protein sequence: CSAVWDQNIQYF. The full variable domain, rest sourced from reference TRBV29-1 and TRBJ2-4, is SAVISQKPSRDICQRGTSLTIQCQVDSQVTMMFWYRQQPGQSLTLIATANQGSEATYESGFVIDKFPISRPNLTFSTLTVSNMSPEDSSIYLCSAVWDQNIQYFGAGTRLSVL.

This clonotype was recorded many times. The CDR3 loop reads CASSESGLLSRLSTDTQYF. CDR3 sequence (DNA): TGTGCCAGCAGCGAATCGGGACTCCTCTCCCGGCTTAGCACAGATACGCAGTATTTT. The rearrangement joins TRBV11-1 to TRBJ2-3, with D perhaps TRBD2 (6 bases). Trimming removed 5 bases at V and 0 bases at J, with 24 bases between. The CDR3 runs to 19 residues. The germline gives CDR1 SGHAT, CDR2 FQDESV (reference sequence).